Below, one TCR beta chain is given with its context. The data derive from a study of control samples from healthy donors and cancer patients. Germline loops: CDR1 MNHEY, CDR2 SVGAGI. There are 13 residues in the CDR3. V gave up 6 bases and J gave up 4 bases, with 10 bases separating them. The data were produced by immunoSEQ multiplex PCR, yet TCRdb's version contains in-frame clones alone and is incomplete. The sample lists 90,000 to 130,000 clones; 88% were seen once. The chain combines TRBV6-5 with TRBJ1-5; D remains unclear. The source of this sequence is a woman aged 55-75 years with lung cancer. The sample was PBMCs. The CDR3 region has the DNA TGTGCCAGCAGCTCACACAAGAATCAGCCCCAGCATTTT. Translation gives CASSSHKNQPQHF.